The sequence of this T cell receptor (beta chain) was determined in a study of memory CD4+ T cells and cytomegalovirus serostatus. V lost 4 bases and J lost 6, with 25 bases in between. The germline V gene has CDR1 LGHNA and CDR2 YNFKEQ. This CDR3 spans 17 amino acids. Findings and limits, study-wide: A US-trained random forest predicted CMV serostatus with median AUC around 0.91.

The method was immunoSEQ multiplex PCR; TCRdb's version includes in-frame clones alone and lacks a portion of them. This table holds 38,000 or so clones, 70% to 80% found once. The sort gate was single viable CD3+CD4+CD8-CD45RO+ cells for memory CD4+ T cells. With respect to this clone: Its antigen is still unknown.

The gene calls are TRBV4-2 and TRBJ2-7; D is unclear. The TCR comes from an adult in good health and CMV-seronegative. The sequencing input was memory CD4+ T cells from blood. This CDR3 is CASSPDAIKGRVGEQYF. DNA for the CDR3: TGTGCCAGCAGCCCCGATGCGATAAAAGGACGGGTTGGCGAGCAGTACTTC.